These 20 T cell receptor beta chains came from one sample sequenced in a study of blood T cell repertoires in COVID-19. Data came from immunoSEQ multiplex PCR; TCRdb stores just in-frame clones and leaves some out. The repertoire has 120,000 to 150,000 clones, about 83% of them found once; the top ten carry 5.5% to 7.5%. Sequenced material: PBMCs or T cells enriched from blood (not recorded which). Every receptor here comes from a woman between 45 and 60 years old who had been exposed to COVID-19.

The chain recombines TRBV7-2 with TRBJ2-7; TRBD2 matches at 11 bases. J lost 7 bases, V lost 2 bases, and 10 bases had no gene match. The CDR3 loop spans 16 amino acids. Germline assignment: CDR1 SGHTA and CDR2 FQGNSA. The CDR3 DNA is TGTGCCAGCAGCTTACTAGCGGGAGGCCAGGTAGGGGAGCAGTACTTC. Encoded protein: CASSLLAGGQVGEQYF.

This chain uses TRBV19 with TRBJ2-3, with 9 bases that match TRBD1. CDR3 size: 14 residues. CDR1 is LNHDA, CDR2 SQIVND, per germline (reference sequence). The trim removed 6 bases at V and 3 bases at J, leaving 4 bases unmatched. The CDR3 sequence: CASRRDRVTDTQYF. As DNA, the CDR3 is TGTGCCAGTAGGCGGGACAGGGTGACAGATACGCAGTATTTT. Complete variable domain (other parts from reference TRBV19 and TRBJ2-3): DGGITQSPKYLFRKEGQNVTLSCEQNLNHDAMYWYRQDPGQGLRLIYYSQIVNDFQKGDIAEGYSVSREKKESFPLTVTSAQKNPTAFYLCASRRDRVTDTQYFGPGTRLTVL.

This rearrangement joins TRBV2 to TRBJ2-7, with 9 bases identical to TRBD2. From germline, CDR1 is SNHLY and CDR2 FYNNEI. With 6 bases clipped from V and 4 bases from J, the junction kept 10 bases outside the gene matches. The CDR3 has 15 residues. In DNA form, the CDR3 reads TGTGCCAGCAGCGAGCGGGGGGCGAAAATGTACGAGCAGTACTTC. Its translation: CASSERGAKMYEQYF.

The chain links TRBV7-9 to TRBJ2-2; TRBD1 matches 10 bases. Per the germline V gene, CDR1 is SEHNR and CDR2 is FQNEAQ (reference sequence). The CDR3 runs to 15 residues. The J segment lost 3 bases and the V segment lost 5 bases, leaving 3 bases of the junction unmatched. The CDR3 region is CASSQDRGDTGELFF. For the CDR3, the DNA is TGTGCCAGCAGCCAGGACAGGGGGGACACCGGGGAGCTGTTTTTT.

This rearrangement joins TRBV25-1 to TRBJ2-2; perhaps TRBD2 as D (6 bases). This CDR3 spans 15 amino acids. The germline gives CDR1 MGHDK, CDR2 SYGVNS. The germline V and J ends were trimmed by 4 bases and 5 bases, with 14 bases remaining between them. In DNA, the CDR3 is TGTGCCAGCAGTGGGTGGGGAGGTCGGACCGGGGAGCTGTTTTTT. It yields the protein CASSGWGGRTGELFF. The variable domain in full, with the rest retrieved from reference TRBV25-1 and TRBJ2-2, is EADIYQTPRYLVIGTGKKITLECSQTMGHDKMYWYQQDPGMELHLIHYSYGVNSTEKGDLSSESTVSRIRTEHFPLTLESARPSHTSQYLCASSGWGGRTGELFFGEGSRLTVL.

The CDR3 protein is CASSDSGTSSYNEQFF. The DNA for the CDR3 is TGTGCCAGCAGTGACTCCGGGACTAGCTCCTACAATGAGCAGTTCTTC. The rearrangement links TRBV6-4 to TRBJ2-1, with 8 bases aligning to TRBD2. The ends lost 0 bases at V and 0 bases at J; junction bases unmatched: 1. CDR3 length equals 16 residues. Germline V gene sequence: CDR1 MRHNA, CDR2 SNTAGT.

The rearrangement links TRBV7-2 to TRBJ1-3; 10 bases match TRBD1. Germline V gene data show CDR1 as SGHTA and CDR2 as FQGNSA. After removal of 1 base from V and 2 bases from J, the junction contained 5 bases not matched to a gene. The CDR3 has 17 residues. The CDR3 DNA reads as TGTGCCAGCAGCTTAGTGGCGACAGGGGGCACTGGAAACACCATATATTTT. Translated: CASSLVATGGTGNTIYF.

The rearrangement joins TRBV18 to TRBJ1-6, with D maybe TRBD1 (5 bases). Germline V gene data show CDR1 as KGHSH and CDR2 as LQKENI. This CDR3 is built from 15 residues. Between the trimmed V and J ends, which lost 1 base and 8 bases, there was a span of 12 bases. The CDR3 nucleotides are TGTGCCAGCTCACCACGCGGGGGTTCGGATTCACCCCTCCACTTT. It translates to CASSPRGGSDSPLHF.

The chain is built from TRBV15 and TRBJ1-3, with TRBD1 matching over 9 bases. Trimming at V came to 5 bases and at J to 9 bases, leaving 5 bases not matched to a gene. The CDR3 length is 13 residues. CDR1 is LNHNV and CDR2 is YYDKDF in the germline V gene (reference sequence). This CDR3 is CATSPDRGGTIYF. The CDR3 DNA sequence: TGTGCCACCAGCCCGGACAGGGGAGGCACCATATATTTT.

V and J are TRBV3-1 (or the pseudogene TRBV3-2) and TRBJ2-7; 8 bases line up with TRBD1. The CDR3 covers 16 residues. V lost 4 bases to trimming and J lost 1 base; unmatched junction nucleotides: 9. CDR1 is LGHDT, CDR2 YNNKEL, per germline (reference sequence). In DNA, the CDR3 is TGTGCCAGCAGCCGATCAGGGGGCTTGCGTTCCTACGAGCAGTACTTC. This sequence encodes CASSRSGGLRSYEQYF.

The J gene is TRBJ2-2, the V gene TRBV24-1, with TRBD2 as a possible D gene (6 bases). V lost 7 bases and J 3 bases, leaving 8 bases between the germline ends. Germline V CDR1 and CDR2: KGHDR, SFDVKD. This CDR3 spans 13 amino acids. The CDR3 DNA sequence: TGTGCCACCAGCTTAGCGGACACCGGGGAGCTGTTTTTT. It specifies CATSLADTGELFF.

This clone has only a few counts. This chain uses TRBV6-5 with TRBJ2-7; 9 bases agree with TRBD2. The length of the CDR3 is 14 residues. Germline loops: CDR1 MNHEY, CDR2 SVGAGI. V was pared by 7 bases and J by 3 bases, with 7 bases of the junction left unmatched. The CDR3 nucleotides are TGTGCCAGCAACGGACTAGCGAAGCGCTACGAGCAGTACTTC. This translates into CASNGLAKRYEQYF.

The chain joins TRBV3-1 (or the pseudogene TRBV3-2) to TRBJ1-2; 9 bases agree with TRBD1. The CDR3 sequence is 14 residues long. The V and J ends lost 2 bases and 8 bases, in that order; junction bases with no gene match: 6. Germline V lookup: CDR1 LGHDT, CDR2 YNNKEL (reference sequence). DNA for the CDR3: TGTGCCAGCAGCCAAACAGGGGGCGCGGGGGGCTACACCTTC. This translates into CASSQTGGAGGYTF.

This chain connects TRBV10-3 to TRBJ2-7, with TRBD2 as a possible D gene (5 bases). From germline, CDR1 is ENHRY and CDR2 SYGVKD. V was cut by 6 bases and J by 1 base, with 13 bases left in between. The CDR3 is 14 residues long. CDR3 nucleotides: TGTGCCATCAGCCCTAGCTCTGGGTCCTACGAGCAGTACTTC. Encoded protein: CAISPSSGSYEQYF.

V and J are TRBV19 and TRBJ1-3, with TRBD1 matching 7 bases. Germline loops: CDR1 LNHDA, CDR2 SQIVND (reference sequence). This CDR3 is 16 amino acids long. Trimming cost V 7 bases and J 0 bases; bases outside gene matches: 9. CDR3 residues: CASTRQGPSSGNTIYF. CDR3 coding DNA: TGTGCCAGTACCAGACAGGGCCCCTCCTCTGGAAACACCATATATTTT.

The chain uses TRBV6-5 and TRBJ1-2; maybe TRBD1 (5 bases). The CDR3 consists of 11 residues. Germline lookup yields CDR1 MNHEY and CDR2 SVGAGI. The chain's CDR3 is CAAGWPYGYTF. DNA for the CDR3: TGTGCGGCAGGGTGGCCCTATGGCTACACCTTC.

CDR3 region: CASSASVASGNTIYF. For the CDR3, the DNA is TGTGCCAGCAGCGCCTCTGTGGCCTCTGGAAACACCATATATTTT. The gene calls are TRBV7-9 and TRBJ1-3; D is unclear. V lost 5 bases and J 0 bases, leaving 11 bases between the germline ends. CDR1 is SEHNR and CDR2 is FQNEAQ in the germline V gene (reference sequence). This CDR3 has 15 amino acids.

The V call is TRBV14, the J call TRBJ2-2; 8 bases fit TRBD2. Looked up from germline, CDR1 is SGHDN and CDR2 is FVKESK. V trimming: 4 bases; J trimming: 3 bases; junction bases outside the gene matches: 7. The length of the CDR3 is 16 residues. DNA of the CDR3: TGTGCCAGCAGCCCCCCGGGGCGGGGGGACACCGGGGAGCTGTTTTTT. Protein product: CASSPPGRGDTGELFF. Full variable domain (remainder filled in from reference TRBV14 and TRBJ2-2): EAGVTQFPSHSVIEKGQTVTLRCDPISGHDNLYWYRRVMGKEIKFLLHFVKESKQDESGMPNNRFLAERTGGTYSTLKVQPAELEDSGVYFCASSPPGRGDTGELFFGEGSRLTVL.

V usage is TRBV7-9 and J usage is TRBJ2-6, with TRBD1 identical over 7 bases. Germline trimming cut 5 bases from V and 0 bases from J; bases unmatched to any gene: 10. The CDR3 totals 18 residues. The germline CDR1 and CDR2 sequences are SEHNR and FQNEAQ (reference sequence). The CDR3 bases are TGTGCCAGCAGCGCCCCAGGGGGACAGTACTCTGGGGCCAACGTCCTGACTTTC. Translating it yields CASSAPGGQYSGANVLTF.

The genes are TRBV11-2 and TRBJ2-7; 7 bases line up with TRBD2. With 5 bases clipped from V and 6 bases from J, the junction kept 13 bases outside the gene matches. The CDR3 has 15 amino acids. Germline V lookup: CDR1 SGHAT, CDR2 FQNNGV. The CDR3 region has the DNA TGTGCCAGCAGCCAATCTCGGGCGGGAGTGGGCGAGCAGTACTTC. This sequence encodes CASSQSRAGVGEQYF.